This TCR beta chain was observed in a study of T cells in narcolepsy. General observations from the study: Healthy controls reportedly lacked the autoreactive clonotypes serially found in patients' blood. No autoreactive T cell clone sequences appeared in some memory CD4+ repertoires. Comparing one patient's CSF and blood CD4+ clonotypes highlighted HCRT- and TRIB2-specific autoreactive clonotypes.

This CDR3 is 16 amino acids long. The germline gives CDR1 SGHTA, CDR2 FQGNSA. Trimming took 3 bases from V and 5 from J; bases not matched to a gene: 6. Note on this clone: The antigen remains undetermined.

Clones were sequenced by immunoSEQ multiplex PCR, and TCRdb holds only the in-frame ones, with some missing. The sample shows tens of thousands of clones, 80% of them seen only once. Input material: memory (CD45RA-) CD4+ T cells from blood. J is TRBJ2-3 and V is TRBV7-2; TRBD2 aligns across 12 bases. The sequence derives from a human donor in good health. The CDR3 here is CASSFSLAGGEDTQYF. The CDR3 DNA follows: TGTGCCAGCAGCTTTAGTCTAGCGGGAGGGGAAGATACGCAGTATTTT.